The rows below give T cell receptor beta chains drawn from one sample of a study of CD8 T cells in ankylosing spondylitis. TCRdb processed the 5' RACE reads anew with MiXCR; each CDR3 protein has one entry. The table lists around 250,000 distinct CDR3 sequences, roughly 32% of them singletons. The sequencing input was blood, either unsorted or a sorted T cell fraction (not recorded which). These receptors were obtained from a male donor with ankylosing spondylitis or in good health (not recorded which). Both conserved end residues are part of each CDR3. A D gene is named only where the DNA matches it firmly. Clone size, where shown, is once, few, many, or a class for clones that have expanded.

>NA|TRBV10-3|TRBJ2-4|13|TRBD1
TGTGCCATCATGGGACAGGGTGAAAACATTCAGTACTTC
CAIMGQGENIQYF
>NA|TRBV12-5|TRBJ2-7|14|NA
TGTGCTAGTGGTTTGGTGGGATTTACCTACGAGCAGTACTTC
CASGLVGFTYEQYF
>few|TRBV29-1|TRBJ2-1|15|NA
TGCAGCGTTCGGGGGCTGGCGGGGGCGAACAATGAGCAGTTCTTC
CSVRGLAGANNEQFF
>NA|TRBV5-8|TRBJ2-1|13|NA
TGTGCCAGCAGCGGGGGCCCGTGGGATGAGCAGTTCTTC
CASSGGPWDEQFF
>NA|TRBV12-3/TRBV12-4|TRBJ2-1|14|NA
TGTGCCAGCATAGACACCTCTAAAAACAATGAGCAGTTCTTC
CASIDTSKNNEQFF
>few|TRBV12-3/TRBV12-4|TRBJ2-7|15|NA
TGTGCCAGCAGTCTGTGGGCAGAGCCTTCCTACGAGCAGTACTTC
CASSLWAEPSYEQYF
>few|TRBV20-1|TRBJ1-1|13|NA
TGCAGTGTAGCAGGGATGCGGAACACTGAAGCTTTCTTT
CSVAGMRNTEAFF
>NA|TRBV20-1|TRBJ2-7|13|TRBD2
TGCAGTGCAAGAGGACTAGCGGGGATCGAGCAGTACTTC
CSARGLAGIEQYF
>NA|TRBV5-1|TRBJ2-1|15|TRBD1
TGCGCCAGCAGCGAGGGACAGGGGTCGGGGTATGAGCAGTTCTTC
CASSEGQGSGYEQFF
>few|TRBV4-1|TRBJ1-1|12|NA
TGCGCCAGCACCCCCATGAACACTGAAGCTTTCTTT
CASTPMNTEAFF
>NA|TRBV3-1|TRBJ2-4|15|TRBD1
TGTGCCAGCAGCCACGGACAGGGAGCCAAAAACATTCAGTACTTC
CASSHGQGAKNIQYF
>NA|TRBV5-6|TRBJ2-2|17|TRBD2
TGTGCCAGCAGCCCCTTGGGAGGGGAGAGGAGCACCGGGGAGCTGTTTTTT
CASSPLGGERSTGELFF
>NA|TRBV20-1|TRBJ2-7|14|NA
TGCAGTGCTGGGGGTAGTGAGGGGGCCTACGAGCAGTACTTC
CSAGGSEGAYEQYF
>NA|TRBV7-8|TRBJ2-5|15|TRBD2
TGTGCCAGCAGCTTCCGGGACTATCAAGGGGAGACCCAGTACTTC
CASSFRDYQGETQYF
>NA|TRBV28|TRBJ2-5|15|TRBD2
TGTGCCAGCAGTTTATGGGCGGGGGGCCAAGAGACCCAGTACTTC
CASSLWAGGQETQYF
>NA|TRBV10-3|TRBJ2-5|14|NA
TGTGCCATCAGTGATTGGACAGACCAAGAGACCCAGTACTTC
CAISDWTDQETQYF
>few|TRBV9|TRBJ2-1|14|NA
TGTGCCAGCAGCGTAGGCAGGGCTCCTGGTGAGCAGTTCTTC
CASSVGRAPGEQFF
>few|TRBV20-1|TRBJ2-1|14|NA
TGCAGTGCTAGAGCCCCAGGACTAAACAATGAGCAGTTCTTC
CSARAPGLNNEQFF
>few|TRBV20-1|TRBJ1-2|15|NA
TGCAGTGCTAGACGTCGGGGGGGAGGTAACTATGGCTACACCTTC
CSARRRGGGNYGYTF
>NA|TRBV3-1|TRBJ1-1|12|NA
TGTGCCAGCAGCCTCCCGGGACTGGGAGCTTTCTTT
CASSLPGLGAFF
>NA|TRBV29-1|TRBJ2-7|13|NA
TGCAGCGTTGTAGCGGAGGGAATATACGAGCAGTACTTC
CSVVAEGIYEQYF
>many|TRBV20-1|TRBJ2-3|14|NA
TGCAGTGCCCTCCCCCGGGGTCGCACAGATACGCAGTATTTT
CSALPRGRTDTQYF
>NA|TRBV12-3/TRBV12-4|TRBJ2-1|15|NA
TGTGCCAGCAGTTTTCAAGGGGTTCTCTACAATGAGCAGTTCTTC
CASSFQGVLYNEQFF
>many|TRBV15|TRBJ1-3|14|TRBD1
TGTGCCACCAGCGCAGGGGGCTCCGGAAACACCATATATTTT
CATSAGGSGNTIYF
>once|TRBV18|TRBJ2-3|15|NA
TGTGCCAGCTCACCTATTATCGGGTCCACAGATACGCAGTATTTT
CASSPIIGSTDTQYF
>NA|TRBV12-3/TRBV12-4|TRBJ1-2|17|TRBD1
TGTGCCAGCAGACCTGGGGGACAGGGGGCGGGGGTGAGAGGCTACACCTTC
CASRPGGQGAGVRGYTF
>few|TRBV27|TRBJ2-3|13|TRBD2
TGTGCCAGCAGTTTTGGGAGGGGAGATACGCAGTATTTT
CASSFGRGDTQYF
>NA|TRBV20-1|TRBJ1-6|17|TRBD1
TGCAGTGCCGGCGGGACAGGGTCCCAGAAGAGTAATTCACCCCTCCACTTT
CSAGGTGSQKSNSPLHF
>NA|TRBV18|TRBJ2-7|12|NA
TGTGCCAGCTCGCTCCCAGGGGAAAAGCAGTACTTC
CASSLPGEKQYF
>NA|TRBV11-2|TRBJ2-7|17|TRBD2
TGTGCCAGCAGCTTAGACCTCGGACTAGCGGGGAGCTCGGAGCAGTACTTC
CASSLDLGLAGSSEQYF
>NA|TRBV9|TRBJ2-2|16|NA
TGTGCCAGCAGCGTAGAGCTCTCAGGGAAGGGCGGGGAGCTGTTTTTT
CASSVELSGKGGELFF
>NA|TRBV6-1|TRBJ1-6|16|NA
TGTGCCAGCAGAGATTACCCGTTCTTGGGTAATTCACCCCTCCACTTT
CASRDYPFLGNSPLHF
>NA|TRBV15|TRBJ2-7|14|NA
TGTGCCACCAGCAGAGATCGCAGCTCCTACGAGCAGTACTTC
CATSRDRSSYEQYF
>NA|TRBV12-3/TRBV12-4|TRBJ2-7|15|TRBD1
TGTGCCAGCAGTTTAGCCGGGACAGGGACCTACGAGCAGTACTTC
CASSLAGTGTYEQYF
>NA|TRBV4-2|TRBJ2-1|15|NA
TGTGCCAGCAGCCAAGAGGTAGCTTCGTACAATGAGCAGTTCTTC
CASSQEVASYNEQFF
>NA|TRBV4-2|TRBJ1-1|14|NA
TGTGCCAGCAGCCAAGATCGACGGGACACTGAAGCTTTCTTT
CASSQDRRDTEAFF
>NA|TRBV6-1|TRBJ2-1|14|NA
TGTGCCAGCAGCGGGGATCCCTCCTACAATGAGCAGTTCTTC
CASSGDPSYNEQFF
>NA|TRBV12-3/TRBV12-4|TRBJ2-5|13|NA
TGTGCCAGCTGTTCGTCGGCAGGGAGGACCCAGTACTTC
CASCSSAGRTQYF
>few|TRBV5-1|TRBJ2-5|16|TRBD2
TGCGCCAGCAGCGTCGGGGTAGCGGGGGCCCCAGAGACCCAGTACTTC
CASSVGVAGAPETQYF
>NA|TRBV6-1|TRBJ2-7|13|NA
TGTGCCAGCAGCGGAGGGGGCTCCTACGAGCAGTACTTC
CASSGGGSYEQYF
>NA|TRBV6-5|TRBJ2-5|16|TRBD2
TGTGCCAGCAGATACGGACTAGCGGGGGGCGGGGAGACCCAGTACTTC
CASRYGLAGGGETQYF
>NA|TRBV3-1|TRBJ1-1|14|NA
TGTGCCAGCAAACCGTCGGGGGCAACCACTGAAGCTTTCTTT
CASKPSGATTEAFF
>NA|TRBV5-4|TRBJ2-5|14|NA
TGTGCCAGCAGCTTGGTTCCCCACCAAGAGACCCAGTACTTC
CASSLVPHQETQYF
>NA|TRBV6-5|TRBJ2-5|15|TRBD1
TGTGCCAGCAGTTACTCCGGGACAGGGAGAGAGACCCAGTACTTC
CASSYSGTGRETQYF
>few|TRBV5-1|TRBJ2-3|19|TRBD2
TGCGCCAGCAGCTTGGGACTAGCGGGGGGCCACGCTAGCACAGATACGCAGTATTTT
CASSLGLAGGHASTDTQYF
>many|TRBV20-1|TRBJ2-3|16|TRBD2
TGCAGTGCTAGACCCCCTAGCGGGAACGGCACAGATACGCAGTATTTT
CSARPPSGNGTDTQYF
>NA|TRBV5-4|TRBJ2-7|16|NA
TGTGCCAGCAGCCCCTCGGGTCCCGGGGCCAAGGACGAGCAGTACTTC
CASSPSGPGAKDEQYF
>NA|TRBV10-3|TRBJ2-5|14|NA
TGTGCCATCAGTGAACGGGACGGAGGGGAGACCCAGTACTTC
CAISERDGGETQYF
>few|TRBV6-1|TRBJ1-4|14|TRBD1
TGTGCCACCCGACAGGGGGCGGGGAATGAAAAACTGTTTTTT
CATRQGAGNEKLFF
>few|TRBV20-1|TRBJ2-1|15|TRBD2
TGCAGTGCCAGACCCCCTAGCGGGGGCTACAATGAGCAGTTCTTC
CSARPPSGGYNEQFF
>few|TRBV5-1|TRBJ2-7|13|NA
TGCGCCAGCAGCTTGATGGGGGTCTACGAGCAGTACTTC
CASSLMGVYEQYF
>NA|TRBV20-1|TRBJ1-1|13|NA
TGCAGTGCTGGGGAGGACCCGAACACTGAAGCTTTCTTT
CSAGEDPNTEAFF
>few|TRBV27|TRBJ2-3|14|NA
TGTGCCAGCAGTCCTTGGGACTCAACAGATACGCAGTATTTT
CASSPWDSTDTQYF
>few|TRBV10-3|TRBJ2-6|17|NA
TGTGCCATTTCGGTCATAGGGCCCCTCTCTGGGGCCAACGTCCTGACTTTC
CAISVIGPLSGANVLTF
>few|TRBV10-3|TRBJ1-2|16|NA
TGTGCCATCAGTGAGTCGGCCGGGAGGGGAATTGCTGGCTACACCTTC
CAISESAGRGIAGYTF
>NA|TRBV10-1|TRBJ1-2|16|TRBD1
TGCGCCAGCAGTCTAGGGACAGGGCCAACCCCCTATGGCTACACCTTC
CASSLGTGPTPYGYTF
>NA|TRBV20-1|TRBJ2-5|12|NA
TGCAGTGCTACCGGGACACAAGAGACCCAGTACTTC
CSATGTQETQYF
>NA|TRBV7-6|TRBJ1-2|16|NA
TGTGCCAGCAGCTTACAGGCGGGGTTCTCTAACTATGGCTACACCTTC
CASSLQAGFSNYGYTF
>once|TRBV28|TRBJ1-2|13|TRBD1
TGTGCCAGCAGTTCGCAGGGGGTTGGGGGCTACACCTTC
CASSSQGVGGYTF
>many|TRBV6-4|TRBJ2-7|14|NA
TGTGCCAGCAACCCGTCTAGGGGATCCTACGAGCAGTACTTC
CASNPSRGSYEQYF